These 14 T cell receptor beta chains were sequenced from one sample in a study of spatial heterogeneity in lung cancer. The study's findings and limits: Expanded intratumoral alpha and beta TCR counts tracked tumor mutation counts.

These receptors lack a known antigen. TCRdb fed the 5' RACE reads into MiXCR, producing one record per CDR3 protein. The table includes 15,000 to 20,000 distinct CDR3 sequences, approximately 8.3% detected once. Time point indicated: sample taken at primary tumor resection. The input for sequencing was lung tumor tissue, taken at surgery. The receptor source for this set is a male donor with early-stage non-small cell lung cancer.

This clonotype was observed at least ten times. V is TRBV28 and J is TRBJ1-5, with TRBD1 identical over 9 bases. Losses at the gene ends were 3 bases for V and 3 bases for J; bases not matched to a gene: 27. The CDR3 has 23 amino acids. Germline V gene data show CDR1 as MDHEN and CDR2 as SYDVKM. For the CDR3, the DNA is TGTGCCAGCAGTTTGGTGCCCGTCTTTGGACAGGGGACCGACCAGCGGGCCAATCAGCCCCAGCATTTT. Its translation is CASSLVPVFGQGTDQRANQPQHF.

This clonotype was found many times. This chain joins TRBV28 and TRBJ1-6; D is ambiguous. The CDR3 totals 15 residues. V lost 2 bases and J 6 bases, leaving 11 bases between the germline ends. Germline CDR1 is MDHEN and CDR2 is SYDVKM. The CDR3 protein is CASSLIIQVNSPLHF. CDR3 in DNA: TGTGCCAGCAGTTTAATCATTCAGGTTAATTCACCCCTCCACTTT.

CDR3 residues: CASSLRGPGGTDTQYF. The CDR3 bases are TGTGCCAGCAGCCTAAGAGGACCAGGGGGAACCGATACGCAGTATTTT. The genes are TRBV11-2 and TRBJ2-3, with 7 bases fitting TRBD1. The ends lost 5 bases at V and 6 bases at J; junction bases unmatched: 14. Germline loops: CDR1 SGHAT, CDR2 FQNNGV. The CDR3 covers 16 residues. The whole variable domain, filled in from reference TRBV11-2 and TRBJ2-3, reads EAGVAQSPRYKIIEKRQSVAFWCNPISGHATLYWYQQILGQGPKLLIQFQNNGVVDDSQLPKDRFSAERLKGVDSTLKIQPAKLEDSAVYLCASSLRGPGGTDTQYFGPGTRLTVL.

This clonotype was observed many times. This CDR3 reads CSGDSLPYNEQFF. CDR3 DNA sequence: TGCAGTGGGGATTCTCTCCCATACAATGAGCAGTTCTTC. This chain uses TRBV20-1 with TRBJ2-1; D remains ambiguous. CDR3 length: 13 amino acids. V lost 7 bases to trimming and J lost 4 bases, with 14 bases between them. CDR1 is DFQATT, CDR2 SNEGSKA, per germline (reference sequence).

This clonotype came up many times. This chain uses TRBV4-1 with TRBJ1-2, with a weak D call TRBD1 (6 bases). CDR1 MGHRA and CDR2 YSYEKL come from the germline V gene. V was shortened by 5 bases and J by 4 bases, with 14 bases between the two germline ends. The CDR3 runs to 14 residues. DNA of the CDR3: TGCGCCAGCAGCGGAACAGGGTTCAGCTATGGCTACACCTTC. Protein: CASSGTGFSYGYTF.

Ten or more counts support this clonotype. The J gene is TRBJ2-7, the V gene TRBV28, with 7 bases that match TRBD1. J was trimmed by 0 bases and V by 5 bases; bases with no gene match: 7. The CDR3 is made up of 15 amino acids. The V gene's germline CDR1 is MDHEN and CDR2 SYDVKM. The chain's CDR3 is CASSRPGTDSYEQYF. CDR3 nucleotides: TGTGCCAGCAGTAGGCCCGGGACAGACTCCTACGAGCAGTACTTC. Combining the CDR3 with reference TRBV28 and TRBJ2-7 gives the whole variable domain DVKVTQSSRYLVKRTGEKVFLECVQDMDHENMFWYRQDPGLGLRLIYFSYDVKMKEKGDIPEGYSVSREKKERFSLILESASTNQTSMYLCASSRPGTDSYEQYFGPGTRLTVT.

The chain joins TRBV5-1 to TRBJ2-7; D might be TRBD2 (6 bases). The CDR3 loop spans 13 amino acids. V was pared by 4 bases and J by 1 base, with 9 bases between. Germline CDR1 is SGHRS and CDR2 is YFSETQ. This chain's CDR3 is CASSAGSSYEQYF. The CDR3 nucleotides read TGCGCCAGCAGCGCCGGGAGTTCCTACGAGCAGTACTTC.

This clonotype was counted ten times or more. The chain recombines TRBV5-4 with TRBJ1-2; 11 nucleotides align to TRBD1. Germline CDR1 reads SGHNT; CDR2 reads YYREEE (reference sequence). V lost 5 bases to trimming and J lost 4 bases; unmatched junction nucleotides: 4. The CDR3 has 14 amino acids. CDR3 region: CASRRTGGSYGYTF. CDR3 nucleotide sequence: TGTGCCAGCAGACGGACAGGGGGCAGCTATGGCTACACCTTC.

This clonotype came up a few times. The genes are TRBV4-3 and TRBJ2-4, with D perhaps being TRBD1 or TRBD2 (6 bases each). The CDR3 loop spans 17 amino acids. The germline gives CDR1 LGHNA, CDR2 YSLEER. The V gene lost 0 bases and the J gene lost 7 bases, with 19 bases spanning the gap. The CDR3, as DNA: TGCGCCAGCAGCCAAGATGAGGGGGGAAGGGGCAATAACATTCAGTACTTC. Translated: CASSQDEGGRGNNIQYF.

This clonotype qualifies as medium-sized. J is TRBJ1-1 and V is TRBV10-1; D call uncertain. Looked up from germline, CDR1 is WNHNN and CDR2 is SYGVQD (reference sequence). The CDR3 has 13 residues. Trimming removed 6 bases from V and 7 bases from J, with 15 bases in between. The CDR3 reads CASSLNSGLEAFF. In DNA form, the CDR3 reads TGCGCCAGCAGCCTTAACTCCGGCCTTGAAGCTTTCTTT.

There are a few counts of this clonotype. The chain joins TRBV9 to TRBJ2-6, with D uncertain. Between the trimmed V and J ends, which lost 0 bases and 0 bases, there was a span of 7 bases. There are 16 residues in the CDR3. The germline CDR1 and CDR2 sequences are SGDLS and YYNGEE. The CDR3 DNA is TGTGCCAGCAGCGTAGGTCAGAGCTCTGGGGCCAACGTCCTGACTTTC. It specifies CASSVGQSSGANVLTF.

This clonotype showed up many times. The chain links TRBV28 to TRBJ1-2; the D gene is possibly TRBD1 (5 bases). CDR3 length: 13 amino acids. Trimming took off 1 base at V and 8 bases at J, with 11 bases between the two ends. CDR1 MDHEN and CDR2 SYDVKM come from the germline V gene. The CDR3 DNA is TGTGCCAGCAGTTTATTTGCCCAGGGAGGCTACACCTTC. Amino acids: CASSLFAQGGYTF.

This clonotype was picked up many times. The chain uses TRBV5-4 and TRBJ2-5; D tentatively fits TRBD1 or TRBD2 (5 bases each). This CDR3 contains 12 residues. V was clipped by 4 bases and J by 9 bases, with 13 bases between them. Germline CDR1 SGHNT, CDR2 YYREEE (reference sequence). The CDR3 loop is CASSGVGDAQYF. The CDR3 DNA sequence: TGTGCCAGCAGCGGGGTCGGGGACGCCCAGTACTTC.

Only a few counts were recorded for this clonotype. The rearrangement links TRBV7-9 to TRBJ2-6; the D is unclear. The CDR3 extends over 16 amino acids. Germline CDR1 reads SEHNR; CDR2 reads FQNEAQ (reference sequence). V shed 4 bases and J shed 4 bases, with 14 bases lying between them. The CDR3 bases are TGTGCCAGCAGCTCCCTAGGGCCGAGGGGGGCCAACGTCCTGACTTTC. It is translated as CASSSLGPRGANVLTF.